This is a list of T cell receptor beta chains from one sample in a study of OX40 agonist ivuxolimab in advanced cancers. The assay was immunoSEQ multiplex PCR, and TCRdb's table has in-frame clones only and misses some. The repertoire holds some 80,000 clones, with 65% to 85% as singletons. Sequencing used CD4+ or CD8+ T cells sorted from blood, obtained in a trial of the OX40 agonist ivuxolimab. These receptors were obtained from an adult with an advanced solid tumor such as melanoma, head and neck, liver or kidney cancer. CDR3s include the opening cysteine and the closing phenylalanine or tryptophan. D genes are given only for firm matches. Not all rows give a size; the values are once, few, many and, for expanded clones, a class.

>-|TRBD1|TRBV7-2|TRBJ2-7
CASSLDRAVEQYF
TGTGCCAGCAGCTTGGACAGGGCGGTCGAGCAGTACTTC
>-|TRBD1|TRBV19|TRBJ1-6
CASSPDRGRSPLHF
TGTGCCAGTAGCCCCGACAGGGGCCGTTCACCCCTCCACTTT
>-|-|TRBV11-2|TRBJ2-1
CASSLGRGSSYNEQFF
TGTGCCAGCAGCTTAGGACGGGGGAGCTCCTACAATGAGCAGTTCTTC
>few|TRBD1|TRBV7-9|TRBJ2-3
CASSPSTGAVDTQYF
TGTGCCAGCAGCCCCTCAACAGGGGCGGTAGATACGCAGTATTTT
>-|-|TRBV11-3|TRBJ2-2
CASSPRGTTNTGELFF
TGTGCCAGCAGCCCTAGGGGGACAACGAACACCGGGGAGCTGTTTTTT
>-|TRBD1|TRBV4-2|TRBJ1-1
CASSPDRDRGQTEAFF
TGTGCCAGCAGCCCGGACCGGGACAGGGGGCAAACTGAAGCTTTCTTT
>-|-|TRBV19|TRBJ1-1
CASHMGGITEAFF
TGTGCCAGCCATATGGGGGGCATTACTGAAGCTTTCTTT
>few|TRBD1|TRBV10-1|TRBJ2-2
CASSPGTGERAGELFF
TGCGCCAGCAGCCCGGGGACAGGGGAGCGGGCCGGGGAGCTGTTTTTT
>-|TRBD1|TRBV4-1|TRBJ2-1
CASSPDRATYNEQFF
TGCGCCAGCAGCCCGGACAGGGCTACCTACAATGAGCAGTTCTTC
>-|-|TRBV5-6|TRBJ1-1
CASSVLGGSEAFF
TGTGCCAGCAGCGTATTAGGCGGATCTGAAGCTTTCTTT
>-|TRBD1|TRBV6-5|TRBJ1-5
CASSYRGTDQPQHF
TGTGCCAGCAGTTACCGGGGGACAGATCAGCCCCAGCATTTT
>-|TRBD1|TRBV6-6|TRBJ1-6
CALRDGTDYNSPLHF
TGTGCCTTAAGAGACGGGACAGACTATAATTCACCCCTCCACTTT
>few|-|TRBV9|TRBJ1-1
CASSASYRVGGTEAFF
TGTGCCAGCAGCGCTTCATACAGGGTAGGGGGCACTGAAGCTTTCTTT
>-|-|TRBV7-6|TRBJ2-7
CASSPRTGLYEQYF
TGTGCCAGCAGCCCAAGGACGGGGCTCTACGAGCAGTACTTC
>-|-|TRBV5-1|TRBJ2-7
CASSLRSSYEQYF
TGCGCCAGCAGCTTAAGGAGCTCCTACGAGCAGTACTTC
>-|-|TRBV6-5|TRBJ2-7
CASSYRDDYEQYF
TGTGCCAGCAGTTACCGGGACGACTACGAGCAGTACTTC
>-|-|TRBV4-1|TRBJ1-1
CASSQGPGLNTEAFF
TGCGCCAGCAGCCAAGGACCGGGACTTAACACTGAAGCTTTCTTT
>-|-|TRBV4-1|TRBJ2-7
CASSQVSGRSFEQYF
TGCGCCAGCAGCCAAGTGTCCGGGAGATCTTTCGAGCAGTACTTC
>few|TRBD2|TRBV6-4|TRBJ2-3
CASSDAGGASDTQYF
TGTGCCAGCAGTGACGCGGGAGGGGCGTCGGATACGCAGTATTTT
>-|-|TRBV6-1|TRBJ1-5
CASRGSNQPQHF
TGTGCCAGCAGGGGGAGCAATCAGCCCCAGCATTTT
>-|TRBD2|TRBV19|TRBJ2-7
CASTPAASGRYEQYF
TGTGCCAGTACCCCCGCAGCTAGCGGGAGGTACGAGCAGTACTTC
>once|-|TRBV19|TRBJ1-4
CASSLHSATNEKLFF
TGTGCCAGTAGTCTACACTCCGCAACTAATGAAAAACTGTTTTTT
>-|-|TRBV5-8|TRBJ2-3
CASTFRTGTDTQYF
TGTGCCAGCACCTTCCGGACGGGCACAGATACGCAGTATTTT
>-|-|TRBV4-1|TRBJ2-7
CASSRQGFPGDEQYF
TGCGCCAGCAGCCGCCAAGGGTTCCCGGGGGACGAGCAGTACTTC
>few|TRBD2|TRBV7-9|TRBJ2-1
CASSLGAGRDEQFF
TGTGCCAGCAGCTTAGGCGCAGGGAGGGATGAGCAGTTCTTC
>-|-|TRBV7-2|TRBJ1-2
CASSLDPDYGYTF
TGTGCCAGCAGCTTAGACCCCGACTATGGCTACACCTTC
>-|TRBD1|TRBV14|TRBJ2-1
CASSLGTGRLNEQFF
TGTGCCAGCAGCCTAGGGACAGGGCGGCTCAATGAGCAGTTCTTC
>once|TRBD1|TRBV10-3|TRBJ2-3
CAIATGRLTDTQYF
TGTGCCATCGCGACAGGGCGGTTGACAGATACGCAGTATTTT
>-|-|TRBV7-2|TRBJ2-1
CASSLALSTEQFF
TGTGCCAGCAGCTTAGCGCTTAGCACGGAGCAGTTCTTC
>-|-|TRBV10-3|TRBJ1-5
CAISDPPDRNQPQHF
TGTGCCATCAGTGATCCACCGGACCGCAATCAGCCCCAGCATTTT
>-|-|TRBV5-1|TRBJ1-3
CASSYSSGNTIYF
TGCGCCAGCAGCTACAGCTCTGGAAACACCATATATTTT
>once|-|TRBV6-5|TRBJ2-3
CASRGGGSRTDTQYF
TGTGCCAGCCGAGGGGGCGGGAGTAGAACAGATACGCAGTATTTT
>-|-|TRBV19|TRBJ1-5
CASSNEWGQPQHF
TGTGCCAGTAGTAACGAGTGGGGTCAGCCCCAGCATTTT
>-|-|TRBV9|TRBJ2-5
CASSSYQETQYF
TGTGCCAGCAGCTCGTACCAAGAGACCCAGTACTTC
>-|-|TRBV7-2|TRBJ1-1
CASSVGQSIEAFF
TGTGCCAGCAGCGTCGGACAGAGCATTGAAGCTTTCTTT
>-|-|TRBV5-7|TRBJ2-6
CASSCICVQSRANVLTF
TGTGCCAGCAGCTGTATTTGCGTACAAAGTCGGGCCAACGTCCTGACTTTC
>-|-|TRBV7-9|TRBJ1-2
CASSLPKLGGYTF
TGTGCCAGCAGCTTGCCCAAATTGGGCGGCTACACCTTC
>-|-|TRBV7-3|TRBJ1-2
CASSLGQGVSRSPYGYTF
TGTGCCAGCAGCTTAGGCCAGGGTGTAAGCAGGTCGCCCTATGGCTACACCTTC
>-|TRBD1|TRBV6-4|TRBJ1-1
CASSEVQGLQAFF
TGTGCCAGCAGTGAAGTACAGGGGCTCCAAGCTTTCTTT
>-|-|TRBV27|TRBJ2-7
CASSLVPGNEQYF
TGTGCCAGCAGTTTAGTTCCAGGGAACGAGCAGTACTTC
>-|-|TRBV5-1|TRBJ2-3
CASSNPSGGGVTDTQYF
TGCGCCAGCAGCAACCCCTCAGGAGGAGGGGTCACAGATACGCAGTATTTT